A single T cell receptor (beta chain) is shown here with its context. Described time point: after trial treatment. The treatment was: LDRT plus nivolumab, ipilimumab, low-dose cyclophosphamide and aspirin (RACIN trial). Low-dose radiotherapy and low-dose cyclophosphamide, together with aspirin, ipilimumab and nivolumab, were given to donors. V shed 2 bases and J 7 bases; nucleotides not matched to a gene: 19. This CDR3 spans 20 amino acids. From germline, CDR1 is MNHEY and CDR2 SVGEGT. A constant-region primer paired with the V-primer adapter amplified TCRs over approximately 18 PCR cycles. Amplification of the isolated mRNA used in vitro transcription. TCRdb called the reads again in MiXCR, with one record for every CDR3 protein. This table holds 40,000 to 65,000 distinct CDR3 sequences, roughly a third found once. The data were taken from a study of low-dose radiotherapy and immunotherapy resistance in tumors. Study at large: A dose of 1 Gy per fraction every two weeks went to Cohort 2, totaling 13 Gy over 26 weeks.

The material sequenced was PBMCs, taken after low-dose radiotherapy plus immunotherapy. The receptor was derived from a male donor with rectosigmoid adenocarcinoma. The chain recombines TRBV6-2 or TRBV6-3 with TRBJ2-3, with 12 bases fitting TRBD2. CDR3 sequence reads: CASSYLLAGGPPREKNTQYF. In DNA, the CDR3 is TGTGCCAGCAGTTACCTCCTAGCGGGAGGGCCTCCTAGAGAAAAAAATACGCAGTATTTT.